The sample holds one count of the clone carrying this T cell receptor (beta chain). Clones were sequenced by immunoSEQ multiplex PCR, and TCRdb holds only the in-frame ones, with some missing. The profile shows 110,000 to 150,000 clones, approximately 84% of them singletons. Germline V lookup: CDR1 KGHDR, CDR2 SFDVKD. The CDR3 has 14 residues. The V and J ends lost 7 bases and 3 bases, in that order; junction bases with no gene match: 4. The data belong to a study of blood T cell repertoires in COVID-19. This study enrolled people aged 18 to 89 from roughly 24 US geographic areas. The material sequenced was PBMCs or T cells enriched from blood (not recorded which). The sequence was collected from a middle-aged man with acute COVID-19. The chain joins TRBV24-1 to TRBJ2-3; 9 bases align to TRBD1. The CDR3 nucleotides are TGTGCCACCAGCCGGGACAGGGAGACAGATACGCAGTATTTT. The encoded protein is CATSRDRETDTQYF.